These 24 T cell receptor beta chains came from one sample sequenced in a study of blood T cell repertoires in COVID-19. Here immunoSEQ multiplex PCR was the method, and the copy in TCRdb shows in-frame clones only, minus some. The table has fewer than 450,000 clones, 88% seen once. Input material: PBMCs or T cells enriched from blood (not recorded which). These TCRs come from a woman aged 18-29 years who had recovered from COVID-19.

This clone was picked up one time. This chain joins TRBV7-2 and TRBJ1-5; D is uncertain. Germline values: CDR1 SGHTA, CDR2 FQGNSA. The germline V and J ends were trimmed by 3 bases and 3 bases, with 18 bases remaining between them. The CDR3 is 17 residues long. The CDR3 nucleotides read TGTGCCAGCAGCTTGAGAGGTTTGGAAGCGTACAATCAGCCCCAGCATTTT. Its protein product is CASSLRGLEAYNQPQHF. The complete variable domain, with remaining parts taken from reference TRBV7-2 and TRBJ1-5, reads GAGVSQSPSNKVTEKGKDVELRCDPISGHTALYWYRQSLGQGLEFLIYFQGNSAPDKSGLPSDRFSAERTGGSVSTLTIQRTQQEDSAVYLCASSLRGLEAYNQPQHFGDGTRLSIL.

The J gene is TRBJ1-1, the V gene TRBV2; TRBD1 aligns across 7 bases. The junction had 7 bases not matched to a gene; V was cut back by 8 bases and J by 4 bases. The CDR3 runs to 13 residues. CDR1 and CDR2 (germline): SNHLY, FYNNEI. CDR3 sequence (DNA): TGTGCCAGCGTAGACAGGGTTGGCACTGAAGCTTTCTTT. It encodes CASVDRVGTEAFF.

The V gene is TRBV5-4, the J gene TRBJ2-1; 9 positions match TRBD2. Germline CDR1 is SGHNT and CDR2 is YYREEE (reference sequence). This CDR3 region has 16 residues. V lost 1 base, J lost 1 base, and 3 bases stayed unmatched. CDR3 bases: TGTGCCAGCAGCTTGCTAGCGGGGCCATCCTACAATGAGCAGTTCTTC. Translated, it gives CASSLLAGPSYNEQFF.

The chain has TRBV18 and TRBJ2-2, with a tentative D call TRBD1 (6 bases). The CDR3 totals 15 residues. CDR1 is KGHSH and CDR2 is LQKENI in the germline V gene. Trimming took 3 bases from V and 7 from J, leaving 15 bases between them. Here the CDR3 DNA reads TGTGCCAGCTCACCGAAAGACAGGTCCTACGGGGAGCTGTTTTTT. It translates to CASSPKDRSYGELFF.

The V call is TRBV10-3, the J call TRBJ1-1; D is possibly TRBD1 (6 bases). Trimming removed 7 bases at V and 7 bases at J, with 25 bases between. The CDR3 has 16 amino acids. Germline CDR1 and CDR2: ENHRY and SYGVKD. In DNA form, the CDR3 reads TGTGCCATCACGACTACCGGGACACCCCTTAGCAGTGAAGCTTTCTTT. This encodes CAITTTGTPLSSEAFF.

V usage is TRBV28 and J usage is TRBJ1-2, with 9 bases identical to TRBD1. Germline-derived CDR1 and CDR2 are MDHEN and SYDVKM. The CDR3 loop spans 15 amino acids. The J segment lost 4 bases and the V segment lost 4 bases, leaving 7 bases of the junction unmatched. CDR3 in DNA: TGTGCCAGCAGTTCACAGGGGGCCCTTACCTATGGCTACACCTTC. As protein: CASSSQGALTYGYTF.

V usage is TRBV19 and J usage is TRBJ1-5; 8 bases match TRBD1. CDR1 and CDR2 (germline): LNHDA, SQIVND (reference sequence). The J segment lost 0 bases and the V segment lost 0 bases, leaving 4 bases of the junction unmatched. CDR3 size: 17 residues. The CDR3 loop reads CASSIEGQVYSNQPQHF. In DNA form, the CDR3 reads TGTGCCAGTAGTATAGAGGGACAGGTTTATAGCAATCAGCCCCAGCATTTT.

The chain combines TRBV5-4 with TRBJ2-3; the D gene is possibly TRBD1 (6 bases). Germline CDR1 is SGHNT and CDR2 is YYREEE (reference sequence). V shed 4 bases and J shed 2 bases, with 11 bases lying between them. There are 14 residues in the CDR3. The CDR3 DNA sequence: TGTGCCAGCAGCCCTACAGGGCCCACAGATACGCAGTATTTT. Its translation: CASSPTGPTDTQYF. Full variable domain (outside the CDR3, taken from reference TRBV5-4 and TRBJ2-3): ETGVTQSPTHLIKTRGQQVTLRCSSQSGHNTVSWYQQALGQGPQFIFQYYREEENGRGNFPPRFSGLQFPNYSSELNVNALELDDSALYLCASSPTGPTDTQYFGPGTRLTVL.

This chain uses TRBV7-9 with TRBJ1-5; tentative D call: TRBD1 (6 bases). The ends were cut back, 4 bases at V and 2 bases at J, with 12 bases in the middle. The CDR3 contains 15 residues. Germline loops: CDR1 SEHNR, CDR2 FQNEAQ (reference sequence). The CDR3: CASSSQGHGNQPQHF. The DNA of the CDR3 is TGTGCCAGCAGCTCACAGGGCCATGGCAATCAGCCCCAGCATTTT. Combining the CDR3 with reference TRBV7-9 and TRBJ1-5 gives the whole variable domain DTGVSQNPRHKITKRGQNVTFRCDPISEHNRLYWYRQTLGQGPEFLTYFQNEAQLEKSRLLSDRFSAERPKGSFSTLEIQRTEQGDSAMYLCASSSQGHGNQPQHFGDGTRLSIL.

This chain links TRBV9 with TRBJ1-2; D remains unclear. This CDR3 is built from 16 residues. Germline V gene data show CDR1 as SGDLS and CDR2 as YYNGEE. Trimming took 4 bases from V and 9 from J, leaving 25 bases between them. The DNA for the CDR3 is TGTGCCAGCAGCTCTACCTCACAGCGGGCGGGGTTTAGCTACACCTTC. It translates to CASSSTSQRAGFSYTF.

Only a few counts were recorded for this clone. The sample has other DNA sequences that encode this CDR3 too. This sequence joins TRBV2 and TRBJ2-7; D is possibly TRBD1 (6 bases). The CDR3 is 14 residues long. Germline assignment: CDR1 SNHLY and CDR2 FYNNEI. V was pared by 1 base and J by 3 bases, with 10 bases between. The CDR3 sequence: CASSEGQGYYEQYF. The CDR3 DNA reads as TGTGCCAGCAGTGAAGGCCAGGGGTACTACGAGCAGTACTTC.

The V and J genes are TRBV7-9 and TRBJ2-5, with TRBD1 matching 9 bases. Germline values: CDR1 SEHNR, CDR2 FQNEAQ (reference sequence). CDR3 size: 12 residues. CDR3 nucleotides: TGTGCAGGGGGACAGGGAACGGAGACCCAGTACTTC. This sequence encodes CAGGQGTETQYF.

This chain links TRBV7-9 with TRBJ1-2, with 11 nucleotides matching TRBD1. This CDR3 comprises 14 residues. Germline lookup yields CDR1 SEHNR and CDR2 FQNEAQ (reference sequence). The V segment lost 5 bases and the J segment 5 bases; nucleotides outside the gene matches: 4. The CDR3 DNA reads as TGTGCCAGCAGCGCGGGACAGGGGGGTTATGGCTACACCTTC. Residues: CASSAGQGGYGYTF.

V gene TRBV18 combines with J gene TRBJ1-1; D remains ambiguous. Trimming pared 1 base from V and 4 bases from J, leaving 10 bases between. CDR1 is KGHSH and CDR2 is LQKENI in the germline V gene. This CDR3 has 14 residues. This CDR3 reads CASSPQGGSTEAFF. The DNA for the CDR3 is TGTGCCAGCTCACCACAGGGAGGAAGCACTGAAGCTTTCTTT.

This sequence joins TRBV4-3 and TRBJ1-1; maybe TRBD1 (5 bases). The germline CDR1 and CDR2 sequences are LGHNA and YSLEER. The CDR3 spans 15 residues. The ends were cut back, 4 bases at V and 1 base at J, with 13 bases in the middle. The CDR3 DNA is TGCGCCAGCAGCCCAGCCCCTACAGGGAACACTGAAGCTTTCTTT. It encodes CASSPAPTGNTEAFF.

V gene TRBV7-9 combines with J gene TRBJ1-5; 7 bases line up with TRBD1. Germline CDR1 SEHNR, CDR2 FQNEAQ (reference sequence). Trimming cost V 1 base and J 4 bases; bases outside gene matches: 4. The CDR3 runs 15 residues. The DNA for the CDR3 is TGTGCCAGCAGCTTAGGTCACAGGGGAAATCAGCCCCAGCATTTT. Encoded protein: CASSLGHRGNQPQHF.

This clone came up a few times. The chain joins TRBV19 to TRBJ2-7, with TRBD1 matching 9 bases. Germline trimming cut 3 bases from V and 4 bases from J; bases unmatched to any gene: 4. The germline V gene has CDR1 LNHDA and CDR2 SQIVND (reference sequence). This CDR3 has 14 residues. This CDR3 reads CASSMGQGLYEQYF. The CDR3 bases are TGTGCCAGTAGTATGGGACAGGGACTTTACGAGCAGTACTTC.

CDR3 loop: CASSLRTGQGTEAFF. CDR3 coding DNA: TGTGCCAGCTCACTTCGGACAGGGCAAGGCACTGAAGCTTTCTTT. This rearrangement joins TRBV18 to TRBJ1-1; 8 bases map to TRBD1. This CDR3 is 15 amino acids long. Germline V gene lookup returns CDR1 KGHSH and CDR2 LQKENI. V dropped 4 bases and J dropped 4; count of bases not matched to a gene: 8.

Remarks on this clone: This same CDR3 is encoded by further DNA sequences in the sample. J is TRBJ1-1 and V is TRBV25-1; D remains unclear. The CDR3 is 13 residues long. The germline V and J ends were trimmed by 2 bases and 1 base, with 5 bases remaining between them. Per germline, CDR1 MGHDK and CDR2 SYGVNS. CDR3 sequence: CASSEGQNTEAFF. In DNA form, the CDR3 reads TGTGCCAGCAGTGAAGGGCAGAACACTGAAGCTTTCTTT.

V is TRBV5-6 and J is TRBJ1-4; unclear D gene. The germline CDR1 and CDR2 sequences are SGHDT and YYEEEE. CDR3 length equals 14 residues. Deletions cut 0 bases from V and 7 bases from J, with 10 bases between. The CDR3, as DNA: TGTGCCAGCAGCTTGGGCAGGAATGGTGAAAAACTGTTTTTT. Protein: CASSLGRNGEKLFF.

V is TRBV10-1 and J is TRBJ1-3; D remains unclear. The V end lost 6 bases, the J end lost 0 bases, and 9 bases lay between the germline ends. Per the germline V gene, CDR1 is WNHNN and CDR2 is SYGVQD (reference sequence). The CDR3 is 14 residues long. CDR3 in DNA: TGCGCCAGCAGCCGAGGGAGCTCTGGAAACACCATATATTTT. Translation: CASSRGSSGNTIYF.

V is TRBV6-2 or TRBV6-3 and J is TRBJ1-2; 8 bases align to TRBD1. In germline, CDR1 is MNHEY, CDR2 SVGEGT. V trimming: 0 bases; J trimming: 6 bases; junction bases outside the gene matches: 3. The CDR3 loop spans 14 amino acids. The CDR3 is CASSYSKTGDGYTF. CDR3 nucleotide sequence: TGTGCCAGCAGTTACTCGAAGACAGGGGATGGCTACACCTTC.

The chain employs TRBV9 and TRBJ1-6, with D unclear. V was shortened by 0 bases and J by 10 bases, with 11 bases between the two germline ends. Germline V gene sequence: CDR1 SGDLS, CDR2 YYNGEE. The CDR3 is 14 amino acids. The CDR3 loop is CASSVGRGASPLHF. CDR3 bases: TGTGCCAGCAGCGTAGGTAGAGGCGCATCACCCCTCCACTTT.

This clone occurred a few times. The CDR3 coding sequence is TGCGCCAGCAGCCATACGGACAGGGTGGAAGCTTTCTTT. It is translated as CASSHTDRVEAFF. V usage is TRBV4-1 and J usage is TRBJ1-1; 8 nucleotides match TRBD1. Germline CDR1 reads MGHRA; CDR2 reads YSYEKL. CDR3 length: 13 amino acids. Trimming removed 3 bases from V and 8 bases from J; junction bases left unmatched: 5.